The sequence of this T cell receptor beta chain was determined in a study of molecular identifiers for immune sequencing clone quantification. At the level of the study: RNA from roughly 21,000 or 96,000 naive CD8 cells was split five ways in replicates, with four sequenced. Whole-study results and caveats: Spiked Jurkat TCR RNA from one cell was reportedly detectable among about a million naive cells. Over 98% of CMV-specific effector molecules, but under 1% of naive ones, were in clones above 20 copies. Clone sizes that are highly expanded could be underestimated when identical TCR molecules share a barcode.

This clonotype was recorded at least ten times. Its matching antigen is unknown. The CDR3 loop spans 15 amino acids. CDR1 is SQVTM, CDR2 ANQGSEA, per germline. Losses at the gene ends were 0 bases for V and 5 bases for J; bases not matched to a gene: 7. From the PCR reads, TCRdb called clonotypes with MiXCR, one entry per CDR3 protein. Of some 70,000 distinct CDR3 sequences listed, 15% to 20% are singletons. The receptor comes from a human donor in good health. Some libraries in this study had Jurkat cell RNA spiked in. The sequencing input was naive CD8+ T cells from blood, with Jurkat cell RNA spiked in. This sample's subset: FACS-sorted CD8+CD4-CCR7+CD45RA+ naive T cells. This chain links TRBV29-1 with TRBJ2-1, with 7 bases matching TRBD2. CDR3 in DNA: TGCAGCGTTGAAGATCGACTAGCTGCGGACAATGAGCAGTTCTTC. The encoded protein is CSVEDRLAADNEQFF.